This T cell receptor beta chain was found in a study of cytomegalovirus exposure and HLA in healthy donors. Study-wide results and caveats: Follow-up analysis later connected one missense variant in DCLRE1C with trimming of TCR beta V- and J-genes.

A remark on this clone: Its antigen is unknown.

Unmatched junction bases numbered 9, after V lost 7 bases and J lost 4 bases. Germline V gene sequence: CDR1 MNHEY, CDR2 SVGAGI. This CDR3 contains 15 residues. PCR involved 60 Vbeta and 13 Jbeta primers. Repertoires were generated with immunoSEQ multiplex PCR, while TCRdb's copy carries only in-frame clones and drops some. This table has more than 85,000 clones, just under 70% appearing once. Healthy donors of bone marrow made up the group. The receptor's source is a woman in her 70s in good health and CMV-seropositive. The specimen was PBMCs. The chain uses TRBV6-5 and TRBJ2-1; 8 nucleotides line up with TRBD2. Here the CDR3 DNA reads TGTGCCAGCACCCTTGCGGGGGGCCCGTACAATGAGCAGTTCTTC. The encoded protein is CASTLAGGPYNEQFF.